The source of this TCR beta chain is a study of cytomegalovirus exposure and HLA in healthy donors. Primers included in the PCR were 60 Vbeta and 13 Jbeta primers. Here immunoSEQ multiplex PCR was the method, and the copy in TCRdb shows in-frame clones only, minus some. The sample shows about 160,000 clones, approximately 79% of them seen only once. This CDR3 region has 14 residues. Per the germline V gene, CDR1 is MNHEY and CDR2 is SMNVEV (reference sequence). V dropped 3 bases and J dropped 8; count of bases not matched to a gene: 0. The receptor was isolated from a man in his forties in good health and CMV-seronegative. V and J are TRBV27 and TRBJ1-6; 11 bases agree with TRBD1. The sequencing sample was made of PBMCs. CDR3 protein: CASSLGQGDSPLHF. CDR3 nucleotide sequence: TGTGCCAGCAGTTTGGGACAGGGGGATTCACCCCTCCACTTT.